This TCR beta chain was sequenced during a study of T cells in Graves' hyperthyroidism and ophthalmopathy. Study-level findings and limits: Within blood appeared most thyroid clonotypes that had expanded above 0.001.

The CDR3 contains 13 residues. V shed 8 bases and J shed 4 bases, with 14 bases lying between them. Germline lookup yields CDR1 MNHNS and CDR2 SASEGT. This clonotype was seen at least ten times. The target antigen is unknown. TCR beta CDR3 regions were amplified from RNA transcripts. First-round RT-PCR targeting the TCR CDR3 was performed with the HTBI primer set. TCRdb re-analysed the multiplex PCR reads in MiXCR, keeping a single row per CDR3 protein. In the table there are roughly 110,000 distinct CDR3 sequences, about 15% of which are singletons. The sequence was obtained from a woman in her forties or fifties with Graves' hyperthyroidism. What was sequenced was blood. The J gene is TRBJ1-1, the V gene TRBV6-1; D gene unclear. CDR3 in amino acids: CASGEIWITEAFF. As DNA, the CDR3 is TGTGCCAGCGGGGAGATTTGGATCACTGAAGCTTTCTTT.